Presented here are 5 T cell receptor beta chains from one specimen sequenced in a study of cytotoxic CD8 clonotypes in ibrutinib-treated CLL. Profiled with immunoSEQ multiplex PCR; TCRdb holds only in-frame clones, not every one. This table has 250,000 to 350,000 clones, around 77% appearing once. The sequenced sample was PBMCs, obtained at disease progression, from a patient treated with ibrutinib. These receptor sequences come from a human donor with chronic lymphocytic leukemia.

This clone was counted only a few times. The chain employs TRBV2 and TRBJ1-1; D gene ambiguous. With 1 base removed from V and 4 bases from J, the gap between germline ends came to 13 bases. The germline CDR1 and CDR2 sequences are SNHLY and FYNNEI. This CDR3 contains 15 residues. In DNA, the CDR3 is TGTGCCAGCAGTGAAGGGATCTGGGATCTCACTGAAGCTTTCTTT. This gives the protein CASSEGIWDLTEAFF.

The V call is TRBV11-2, the J call TRBJ2-2, with D possibly matching TRBD1 (6 bases). V was clipped by 5 bases and J by 4 bases, with 11 bases between them. Germline V gene lookup returns CDR1 SGHAT and CDR2 FQNNGV. The CDR3 extends over 14 amino acids. The CDR3 protein is CASSSNRVTGELFF. The DNA for the CDR3 is TGTGCCAGCAGCAGTAACAGGGTCACCGGGGAGCTGTTTTTT. The full variable domain, completed using reference TRBV11-2 and TRBJ2-2, is EAGVAQSPRYKIIEKRQSVAFWCNPISGHATLYWYQQILGQGPKLLIQFQNNGVVDDSQLPKDRFSAERLKGVDSTLKIQPAKLEDSAVYLCASSSNRVTGELFFGEGSRLTVL.

The chain carries TRBV29-1 and TRBJ2-7; D not certain. Germline V gene sequence: CDR1 SQVTM, CDR2 ANQGSEA. The CDR3 is 11 residues long. V gave up 6 bases and J gave up 5 bases, with 11 bases separating them. The CDR3 nucleotides are TGCAGCGTGATGGACGGCCACGAGCAGTACTTC. Translated: CSVMDGHEQYF.

V and J are TRBV25-1 and TRBJ2-3, with no clear D. Trimming stripped 5 bases from V and 6 bases from J, with 3 bases between. Germline V gene sequence: CDR1 MGHDK, CDR2 SYGVNS. The CDR3 has 10 residues. The CDR3 loop reads CASSWDTQYF. CDR3 in DNA: TGTGCCAGCAGTTGGGATACGCAGTATTTT. The full variable domain, its missing parts supplied by reference TRBV25-1 and TRBJ2-3, is EADIYQTPRYLVIGTGKKITLECSQTMGHDKMYWYQQDPGMELHLIHYSYGVNSTEKGDLSSESTVSRIRTEHFPLTLESARPSHTSQYLCASSWDTQYFGPGTRLTVL.

The V call is TRBV9, the J call TRBJ2-3; D is uncertain. CDR3 length: 15 residues. From germline, CDR1 is SGDLS and CDR2 YYNGEE. Trimming took off 0 bases at V and 0 bases at J, with 8 bases between the two ends. CDR3 amino acids: CASSVESRSTDTQYF. DNA of the CDR3: TGTGCCAGCAGCGTAGAAAGCAGAAGCACAGATACGCAGTATTTT.